This T cell receptor beta chain was captured by sequencing in a study of blood T cell repertoires in COVID-19. At the level of the study: Sites across the United States, Italy and Spain contributed samples from acute and convalescent COVID-19. PBMCs, B-cell-depleted T cells, or T cells provided the cDNA or gDNA that made up the material.

CDR3 length: 16 amino acids. Trimming cost V 4 bases and J 2 bases; bases outside gene matches: 5. Looked up from germline, CDR1 is LGHDT and CDR2 is YNNKEL (reference sequence). In the original analysis: Scientists estimated how many nucleated cells there were by amplifying reference gene primers. Assay used: immunoSEQ multiplex PCR; TCRdb lists only in-frame clones, some missing. V, J and clone size are those of that table, while D and trimming were read from the DNA. The data show 400,000 or so clones, with roughly 86% seen just once and under 3% held by the top ten. This clone occurred once. The V call is TRBV3-1 (or the pseudogene TRBV3-2), the J call TRBJ2-1, with TRBD2 matching over 10 bases. The sequence came from a human donor in a cohort sampled during active COVID-19. The specimen was peripheral blood. This chain's CDR3 is CASSPIAGGPYNEQFF. CDR3 bases: TGTGCCAGCAGCCCCATAGCGGGAGGTCCCTACAATGAGCAGTTCTTC.